A selection of T cell receptor beta chains follows, all from one sample in a study of shared clonotypes between healthy human individuals. Sequencing used immunoSEQ multiplex PCR; TCRdb keeps in-frame clones, though not all of them. The top ten hold 0.045% to 0.06% of the sample, which has about 600,000 clones, roughly 97% seen once. The sequenced sample was naive CD4+ T cells sorted from blood. The receptors derive from a woman aged 25 to 39 in good health. The CDR3 runs from the conserved cysteine through the conserved F or W. Each record gives: clone size, V gene, J gene, D gene, CDR3 protein, CDR3 DNA. A D gene is named only where the DNA matches it firmly. Clone size is given for some rows only: seen once, a few or many times, or a class if the clone is expanded.

size: once; V: TRBV6-1; J: TRBJ1-3; D: .; CDR3: CASTRDRPGNTIYF; DNA: TGTGCCAGCACCCGAGACAGACCTGGAAACACCATATATTTT
size: .; V: TRBV5-1; J: TRBJ2-7; D: TRBD2; CDR3: CASSSLAGIAYEQYF; DNA: TGCGCCAGCAGCTCTCTAGCGGGAATCGCCTACGAGCAGTACTTC
size: .; V: TRBV27; J: TRBJ2-6; D: TRBD2; CDR3: CASSSLAGRATGANVLTF; DNA: TGTGCCAGCAGTTCATTAGCGGGAAGAGCAACTGGGGCCAACGTCCTGACTTTC
size: .; V: TRBV19; J: TRBJ2-1; D: .; CDR3: CASSVNTNGFRLYNEQFF; DNA: TGTGCCAGTAGTGTCAACACGAACGGCTTTAGACTCTACAATGAGCAGTTCTTC
size: .; V: TRBV28; J: TRBJ1-2; D: .; CDR3: CASSGGRGGYTF; DNA: TGTGCCAGCAGTGGGGGGCGGGGTGGCTACACCTTC
size: .; V: TRBV2; J: TRBJ1-4; D: .; CDR3: CASSAGSWVPANEKLFF; DNA: TGTGCCAGCAGTGCGGGTTCGTGGGTGCCGGCTAATGAAAAACTGTTTTTT
size: .; V: TRBV5-1; J: TRBJ2-1; D: TRBD2; CDR3: CASSLEAGGHLGEQFF; DNA: TGCGCCAGCAGCTTGGAAGCGGGAGGGCACCTCGGTGAGCAGTTCTTC
size: .; V: TRBV6-5; J: TRBJ1-2; D: .; CDR3: CASAPGQTYYGYTF; DNA: TGTGCCAGCGCTCCCGGACAGACATACTATGGCTACACCTTC
size: .; V: TRBV18; J: TRBJ2-2; D: TRBD2; CDR3: CASSGNTLAGVTGELFF; DNA: TGTGCCAGCTCCGGAAATACTCTAGCGGGAGTCACCGGGGAGCTGTTTTTT
size: .; V: TRBV13; J: TRBJ2-7; D: .; CDR3: CASSLTQGPYEQYF; DNA: TGTGCCAGCAGCTTAACACAGGGTCCCTACGAGCAGTACTTC
size: .; V: TRBV5-1; J: TRBJ2-5; D: TRBD1; CDR3: CASSPTGEETQYF; DNA: TGCGCCAGCAGCCCGACAGGGGAAGAGACCCAGTACTTC
size: .; V: TRBV7-2; J: TRBJ1-5; D: TRBD1; CDR3: CASRPGQGDNQPQHF; DNA: TGTGCCAGCAGACCCGGACAGGGCGACAATCAGCCCCAGCATTTT
size: .; V: TRBV2; J: TRBJ2-5; D: TRBD2; CDR3: CASSPHYIAGGQETQYF; DNA: TGTGCCAGCAGTCCGCACTATATAGCGGGAGGCCAAGAGACCCAGTACTTC
size: .; V: TRBV5-1; J: TRBJ2-7; D: .; CDR3: CASSLYATGSYEQYF; DNA: TGCGCCAGCAGCTTGTATGCGACGGGATCCTACGAGCAGTACTTC
size: .; V: TRBV5-1; J: TRBJ2-3; D: .; CDR3: CASSLAAGIYTDTQYF; DNA: TGCGCCAGCAGCTTGGCGGCGGGGATTTACACAGATACGCAGTATTTT
size: .; V: TRBV19; J: TRBJ2-3; D: .; CDR3: CASSIARRAGADTQYF; DNA: TGTGCCAGTAGTATAGCTAGGAGGGCCGGTGCAGATACGCAGTATTTT
size: .; V: TRBV18; J: TRBJ1-3; D: .; CDR3: CASSPREGDTIYF; DNA: TGTGCCAGCTCACCGCGCGAGGGAGACACCATATATTTT
size: .; V: TRBV4-1; J: TRBJ1-3; D: .; CDR3: CASSDPRVSGNTIYF; DNA: TGCGCCAGCAGCGACCCCAGGGTCTCTGGAAACACCATATATTTT
size: .; V: TRBV5-8; J: TRBJ2-5; D: TRBD2; CDR3: CASSEGLAGGTQYF; DNA: TGTGCCAGCAGCGAGGGACTAGCGGGGGGAACCCAGTACTTC
size: once; V: TRBV6-4; J: TRBJ1-1; D: .; CDR3: CASSSGRGHTEAFF; DNA: TGTGCCAGCAGTAGCGGCAGGGGACACACTGAAGCTTTCTTT
size: .; V: TRBV18; J: TRBJ2-3; D: .; CDR3: CASSPVDRWLDTQYF; DNA: TGTGCCAGCTCACCAGTCGACAGGTGGTTGGATACGCAGTATTTT
size: .; V: TRBV11-2; J: TRBJ1-2; D: .; CDR3: CASSFTPRGNYGYTF; DNA: TGTGCCAGCAGCTTTACACCGAGGGGGAACTATGGCTACACCTTC
size: .; V: TRBV28; J: TRBJ1-5; D: .; CDR3: CASSSTVGYQPQHF; DNA: TGTGCCAGCAGTTCGACCGTGGGGTATCAGCCCCAGCATTTT
size: .; V: TRBV13; J: TRBJ2-3; D: .; CDR3: CASSLARAASADTQYF; DNA: TGTGCCAGCAGCTTAGCGCGTGCAGCTAGCGCAGATACGCAGTATTTT
size: .; V: TRBV30; J: TRBJ1-5; D: .; CDR3: CAWSGRGEPTERFRNQPQHF; DNA: TGTGCCTGGAGTGGCAGGGGCGAACCTACCGAACGGTTTCGCAATCAGCCCCAGCATTTT
size: .; V: TRBV7-2; J: TRBJ2-7; D: TRBD2; CDR3: CASSSSSGFYEQYF; DNA: TGTGCCAGCAGCTCGTCTAGCGGGTTTTACGAGCAGTACTTC
size: .; V: TRBV7-6; J: TRBJ2-1; D: .; CDR3: CASSLGGTPGHEQFF; DNA: TGTGCCAGCAGCTTAGGTGGGACTCCTGGCCATGAGCAGTTCTTC